A single sample is the source of the 30 T cell receptor beta chains below, sequenced in a study of Graves' ophthalmopathy and Graves' hyperthyroidism. Beta-chain TCR CDR3 regions were amplified from RNA transcripts. A first-round RT-PCR used HTBI primers, followed by a second-round multiplex PCR. In TCRdb, the multiplex PCR reads were re-called with MiXCR into one record per CDR3 protein. The sample carries fewer than 600,000 distinct CDR3 sequences, 13% to 15% recorded once. What was sequenced was blood. The receptor source for this set is a woman younger than 45 with Graves' ophthalmopathy.

This clonotype was detected a few times. J is TRBJ1-4 and V is TRBV18; the match to TRBD1 covers 7 bases. The germline V gene encodes CDR1 KGHSH and CDR2 LQKENI. Losses at the gene ends were 6 bases for V and 8 bases for J; bases not matched to a gene: 12. The CDR3 is made up of 15 amino acids. CDR3 nucleotide sequence: TGTGCCAGCTCGGAGGCGAGGACAGGAGGGGAAAAACTGTTTTTT. It yields the protein CASSEARTGGEKLFF. Variable domain in full (rest from reference TRBV18 and TRBJ1-4): NAGVMQNPRHLVRRRGQEARLRCSPMKGHSHVYWYRQLPEEGLKFMVYLQKENIIDESGMPKERFSAEFPKEGPSILRIQQVVRGDSAAYFCASSEARTGGEKLFFGSGTQLSVL.

This clonotype has at least ten counts. The gene calls are TRBV12-3 or TRBV12-4 and TRBJ2-7; the D is unclear. This CDR3 has 11 residues. V lost 6 bases to trimming and J lost 5 bases, with 8 bases between them. Written as DNA, the CDR3 is TGTGCCAGCAGAGGAAATCACGAGCAGTACTTC. As protein: CASRGNHEQYF.

In its sample, this clonotype was seen many times. The chain couples TRBV12-3 or TRBV12-4 to TRBJ2-2; 7 bases are a match to TRBD2. Trimming took 5 bases from V and 3 from J; bases not matched to a gene: 9. The length of the CDR3 is 16 residues. CDR3 in DNA: TGTGCCAGCAGTATACCAGCGGGATTATACACCGGGGAGCTGTTTTTT. This gives the protein CASSIPAGLYTGELFF.

This clonotype was observed at least ten times. The V and J genes are TRBV4-1 and TRBJ1-5, with D possibly TRBD1 on 6 matching bases. Trimming left V 0 bases short and J 5 bases short, with 8 bases between. The CDR3 is 14 amino acids. Per germline, CDR1 MGHRA and CDR2 YSYEKL. CDR3 protein: CASSQEGGYQPQHF. In DNA, the CDR3 is TGCGCCAGCAGCCAAGAAGGGGGTTATCAGCCCCAGCATTTT.

There are many counts of this clonotype. V is TRBV6-1 and J is TRBJ1-1, with TRBD1 matching over 9 bases. After removal of 3 bases from V and 6 bases from J, the junction contained 5 bases not matched to a gene. There are 14 residues in the CDR3. Germline V gene lookup returns CDR1 MNHNS and CDR2 SASEGT. CDR3 coding DNA: TGTGCCAGCAGTGACCCGGGACAGGGAGCTGAAGCTTTCTTT. Encoded protein: CASSDPGQGAEAFF.

A few counts support this clonotype. This chain joins TRBV7-3 and TRBJ1-2; D gene uncertain. Germline-derived CDR1 and CDR2 are SGHTA and FQGTGA. The V end was cut by 4 bases, the J end by 4 bases, with 13 bases between. This CDR3 has 14 residues. The CDR3 sequence: CASSSWEMVYGYTF. CDR3 nucleotides: TGTGCCAGCAGCTCCTGGGAGATGGTCTATGGCTACACCTTC.

At least ten counts were recorded for this clonotype. The chain links TRBV7-9 to TRBJ2-5; TRBD1 matches 7 bases. This CDR3 spans 15 amino acids. Germline CDR1 reads SEHNR; CDR2 reads FQNEAQ (reference sequence). The ends lost 0 bases at V and 4 bases at J; junction bases unmatched: 5. CDR3: CASSLAVRGRETQYF. The CDR3 DNA reads as TGTGCCAGCAGCTTAGCGGTCAGGGGGAGAGAGACCCAGTACTTC.

This clonotype was recorded at least ten times. The chain combines TRBV12-3 or TRBV12-4 with TRBJ1-1, with D unresolved. The ends were cut back, 4 bases at V and 8 bases at J, with 8 bases in the middle. This CDR3 region has 11 residues. CDR3 nucleotide sequence: TGTGCCAGCAGTTCGGGCCCAGAAGCTTTCTTT. This encodes CASSSGPEAFF.

The chain carries TRBV12-3 or TRBV12-4 and TRBJ1-3, with D maybe TRBD1 (6 bases). Trimming shortened V by 7 bases and J by 4 bases, and 14 bases separated the two germline ends. The CDR3 is made up of 14 amino acids. CDR3 bases: TGTGCCAGCACCTACGGGGGCGGAGGAAACACCATATATTTT. Translation gives CASTYGGGGNTIYF.

This clonotype came up many times. The V and J genes are TRBV5-1 and TRBJ2-7; D remains ambiguous. Per germline, CDR1 SGHRS and CDR2 YFSETQ. The CDR3 spans 13 residues. V gave up 0 bases and J gave up 2 bases, with 6 bases separating them. CDR3 nucleotides: TGCGCCAGCAGCTTGGATAATACCTACGAGCAGTACTTC. It specifies CASSLDNTYEQYF.

CDR3 residues: CASSKRGTGGPSFYGYTF. As DNA, the CDR3 is TGTGCCAGCAGCAAACGCGGGACAGGGGGCCCCTCCTTCTATGGCTACACCTTC. This chain joins TRBV3-1 and TRBJ1-2; 12 positions agree with TRBD1. The CDR3 loop spans 18 amino acids. Germline-derived CDR1 and CDR2 are LGHDT and YNNKEL (reference sequence). Germline trimming cut 5 bases from V and 4 bases from J; bases unmatched to any gene: 14.

This clonotype was observed many times. The V gene is TRBV28, the J gene TRBJ2-4, with 7 nucleotides matching TRBD2. This CDR3 has 16 residues. The trim removed 10 bases at V and 0 bases at J, leaving 12 bases unmatched. Germline CDR1 and CDR2: MDHEN and SYDVKM. DNA for the CDR3: TGTGCCACCGGGGAGGGGTGGGTCAAAGCCAAAAACATTCAGTACTTC. Its translation is CATGEGWVKAKNIQYF.

Comment on this clonotype: One end of the junction is discordant with germline, which a read error may explain. This chain connects TRBV14 to TRBJ2-4; D gene unclear. Germline V lookup: CDR1 SGHDN, CDR2 FVKESK. The CDR3 extends over 12 amino acids. The CDR3 DNA reads TGTGCCAGCAGCCATTGGGGAAACATTAAGTACTTC. This codes for CASSHWGNIKYF.

This clonotype was recorded at least ten times. This chain joins TRBV6-1 and TRBJ1-5; D possibly corresponds to TRBD1 (5 bases). The CDR3 is 13 residues long. Trimming removed 6 bases at V and 6 bases at J, with 12 bases between. CDR1 is MNHNS, CDR2 SASEGT, per germline. The CDR3 sequence: CASSPRGGQPQHF. The CDR3 nucleotides are TGTGCCAGCAGCCCCCGGGGGGGTCAGCCCCAGCATTTT.

This clonotype came up many times. The CDR3 sequence: CASSYFGSSYEQYF. The CDR3 region has the DNA TGTGCCAGCAGTTATTTCGGGAGCTCCTACGAGCAGTACTTC. The J gene is TRBJ2-7, the V gene TRBV6-2 or TRBV6-3; D perhaps matches TRBD2 (6 bases). The CDR3 covers 14 residues. Trimming took 3 bases from V and 0 from J, leaving 9 bases between them. Germline CDR1 MNHEY, CDR2 SVGEGT.

This clonotype was recorded a few times. The chain joins TRBV11-1 to TRBJ2-7; 9 nucleotides align to TRBD2. The CDR3 extends over 18 amino acids. CDR1 is SGHAT, CDR2 FQDESV, per germline (reference sequence). The V gene end was trimmed by 1 base and the J gene end by 2 bases; junction bases not matched to a gene: 12. The CDR3 nucleotides are TGTGCCAGCAGCTTAGATGGGGGCCCTAGCGGGGTTACCTACGAGCAGTACTTC. Protein: CASSLDGGPSGVTYEQYF.

This clonotype was seen at least ten times. This clone may be a read error of a much larger clone one base away. This rearrangement joins TRBV27 to TRBJ1-5; D remains ambiguous. Trimming took 2 bases from V and 6 from J, leaving 8 bases between them. The CDR3 spans 13 residues. In germline, CDR1 is MNHEY, CDR2 SMNVEV (reference sequence). The CDR3 loop reads CASSLTVGQPQHF. CDR3 DNA: TGTGCCAGCAGTTTAACAGTAGGTCAGCCCCAGCATTTT.

This clonotype was counted at least ten times. This sequence joins TRBV2 and TRBJ1-5; tentative D call: TRBD1 (6 bases). CDR1 is SNHLY and CDR2 is FYNNEI in the germline V gene. This CDR3 has 14 residues. V lost 8 bases to trimming and J lost 6 bases, with 17 bases between them. The CDR3 loop reads CASAFAGAFQPQHF. In nucleotides, the CDR3 is TGTGCCAGCGCCTTCGCAGGGGCGTTTCAGCCCCAGCATTTT.

This sequence joins TRBV11-3 and TRBJ2-7; TRBD1 aligns across 9 bases. Germline CDR1 reads SGHNT; CDR2 reads YENEEA. The CDR3 totals 15 residues. With V trimmed by 3 bases and J by 2 bases, 5 bases remained unmatched. The CDR3 here is CASSFGGQGPYEQYF. CDR3 DNA sequence: TGTGCCAGCAGCTTCGGGGGACAGGGCCCCTACGAGCAGTACTTC.

In its sample, this clonotype was seen many times. J is TRBJ1-2 and V is TRBV6-1; no clear D. The CDR3 runs 19 residues. Looked up from germline, CDR1 is MNHNS and CDR2 is SASEGT. The V end was cut by 1 base, the J end by 0 bases, with 21 bases between. CDR3 nucleotide sequence: TGTGCCAGCAGTGAAGGCTCCAGGATAGAAACCCAAACTAACTATGGCTACACCTTC. Encoded protein: CASSEGSRIETQTNYGYTF.

This clonotype was counted a few times. The J gene is TRBJ1-5, the V gene TRBV6-2 or TRBV6-3; possibly TRBD1 for D (5 bases). CDR3 length: 15 residues. Germline V gene sequence: CDR1 MNHEY, CDR2 SVGEGT. V shed 7 bases and J shed 5 bases, with 18 bases lying between them. CDR3 residues: CASTPRRGTDQPQHF. The CDR3 DNA sequence: TGTGCCAGCACCCCGAGGAGGGGAACCGATCAGCCCCAGCATTTT.

This clonotype was detected only a few times. A much larger clone differs from this one at a single base, so this may be a read error. The chain employs TRBV9 and TRBJ2-7; 8 positions agree with TRBD1. Trimming removed 0 bases from V and 1 base from J; junction bases left unmatched: 3. This CDR3 region has 15 residues. From germline, CDR1 is SGDLS and CDR2 YYNGEE. CDR3 nucleotides: TGTGCCAGCAGCGTAGAAGGGGACAGGTCCTACGAGCAGTACTTC. It codes for CASSVEGDRSYEQYF.

The chain couples TRBV12-3 or TRBV12-4 to TRBJ1-3; D perhaps matches TRBD1 (6 bases). V gave up 6 bases and J gave up 3 bases, with 15 bases separating them. The length of the CDR3 is 15 residues. The chain's CDR3 is CASSYRVVFGNTIYF. DNA for the CDR3: TGTGCCAGCAGCTACAGGGTAGTCTTTGGAAACACCATATATTTT.

At least ten counts were recorded for this clonotype. The chain combines TRBV7-3 with TRBJ1-1, with D maybe TRBD1 (6 bases). The germline CDR1 and CDR2 sequences are SGHTA and FQGTGA. Trimming removed 6 bases at V and 0 bases at J, with 8 bases between. The length of the CDR3 is 13 residues. The CDR3 region is CASRRQVNTEAFF. CDR3 DNA sequence: TGTGCCAGCAGGCGACAGGTGAACACTGAAGCTTTCTTT.

This clonotype was counted a few times. The chain has TRBV19 and TRBJ1-1; a weak D match, TRBD1 (5 bases). Deletions cut 7 bases from V and 5 bases from J, with 17 bases between. Germline CDR1 is LNHDA and CDR2 is SQIVND (reference sequence). The CDR3 is made up of 14 amino acids. The DNA of the CDR3 is TGTGCCAGTAAGGTCAAGCAGGGTCTAACTGAAGCTTTCTTT. Translated, it gives CASKVKQGLTEAFF.

This clonotype has at least ten counts. This sequence joins TRBV20-1 and TRBJ1-1, with unresolved D. V shed 6 bases and J shed 6 bases, with 8 bases lying between them. CDR3 length: 10 residues. CDR1 is DFQATT, CDR2 SNEGSKA, per germline (reference sequence). In DNA form, the CDR3 reads TGCAGTGCCGCCTTCGCTGAAGCTTTCTTT. Translation gives CSAAFAEAFF.

This clonotype was seen ten or more times. The chain joins TRBV20-1 to TRBJ2-7, with 8 positions matching TRBD1. The V and J ends lost 0 bases and 2 bases, in that order; junction bases with no gene match: 6. The germline V gene encodes CDR1 DFQATT and CDR2 SNEGSKA (reference sequence). The CDR3 has 15 residues. The CDR3 loop is CSARDPRTGTYEQYF. CDR3 coding DNA: TGCAGTGCTAGAGATCCACGGACAGGGACCTACGAGCAGTACTTC.

This clonotype was picked up a small number of times. The chain combines TRBV30 with TRBJ2-2; D is possibly TRBD2 (6 bases). The CDR3 sequence is 14 residues long. Trimming took off 2 bases at V and 2 bases at J, with 9 bases between the two ends. Germline V CDR1 and CDR2: GTSNPN, SVGIG (reference sequence). In DNA, the CDR3 is TGTGCCTGGAGTCGGAGGGCCAACACCGGGGAGCTGTTTTTT. As protein: CAWSRRANTGELFF.

This clonotype has a count of ten or more. The rearrangement uses TRBV7-8 and TRBJ2-5, with TRBD1 as a possible D gene (5 bases). This CDR3 has 16 amino acids. The V end was cut by 5 bases, the J end by 2 bases, with 18 bases between. Germline CDR1 and CDR2: SGHVS and FQNEAQ. The CDR3 reads CASSRSVGANQETQYF. In DNA, the CDR3 is TGTGCCAGCAGCCGATCCGTAGGGGCAAATCAAGAGACCCAGTACTTC.

This clonotype appeared many times. The genes are TRBV27 and TRBJ1-2; D remains unclear. CDR1 and CDR2 from the germline V gene are MNHEY and SMNVEV (reference sequence). The germline V and J ends were trimmed by 11 bases and 8 bases, with 9 bases remaining between them. CDR3 length: 9 residues. The CDR3 DNA sequence: TGTGCCCCCCTGGGGGGCTACACCTTC. Encoded protein: CAPLGGYTF.